These T cell receptor beta chains were read from a single sample in a study of PD-1 blockade in classical Hodgkin lymphoma. The assay was immunoSEQ multiplex PCR, and TCRdb's table has in-frame clones only and misses some. The data show 10,000 to 15,000 clones, 70% to 85% seen once. The sample was CD4+ T cells from blood, taken at baseline. These receptors all stem from a human donor with classical Hodgkin lymphoma. Each CDR3 is given with its conserved first and last residue. The D gene is left open where the match is weak. The listing skips clone size in some rows; elsewhere it reads once, few, many or a size class.

clone size,CDR3 length,V gene,D gene,J gene,CDR3 DNA,CDR3 protein
-,13,TRBV5-1,TRBD1,TRBJ2-7,TGCGCCAGCAGCTTCGGGACAGGAGGGGAGCAGTACTTC,CASSFGTGGEQYF
-,15,TRBV6-5,-,TRBJ2-1,TGTGCCAGCGGCCGAGGGGGGGATCTCTACAATGAGCAGTTCTTC,CASGRGGDLYNEQFF
-,15,TRBV11-2,TRBD1,TRBJ1-4,TGTGCCAGCAGCTTATTTGGGACAGGAGCCGAAAAACTGTTTTTT,CASSLFGTGAEKLFF
-,15,TRBV6-1,TRBD1,TRBJ2-7,TGTGCCAGCAAGAGACAGGGTCAAGAGTCGTCCGAGCAGTACTTC,CASKRQGQESSEQYF
-,13,TRBV5-5,-,TRBJ1-1,TGTGCCAGCAGCTGGATGGGGAACACTGAAGCTTTCTTT,CASSWMGNTEAFF
once,14,TRBV5-1,TRBD1,TRBJ1-3,TGCGCCAGCAGCTTGGGACAGGGAGGAAACACCATATATTTT,CASSLGQGGNTIYF
few,16,TRBV19,TRBD1,TRBJ1-5,TGTGCCAGTACCTCCCGACAGGGGGCGCGCAATCAGCCCCAGCATTTT,CASTSRQGARNQPQHF
-,14,TRBV11-2,-,TRBJ2-3,TGTGCCAGCAGCTCCCATGCCAACACAGATACGCAGTATTTT,CASSSHANTDTQYF
-,16,TRBV11-2,-,TRBJ1-2,TGTGCCAGCAGCCCGATGGCCGTCGGCCTTAACTATGGCTACACCTTC,CASSPMAVGLNYGYTF
few,15,TRBV7-2,TRBD1,TRBJ1-2,TGTGCCAGCAGCCGATCTCCGGGACAGAAGGGAGGCTACACCTTC,CASSRSPGQKGGYTF
-,15,TRBV28,-,TRBJ2-7,TGTGCCAGCAGTTTCACGGACCCTAGCATTTCCGAGCAGTACTTC,CASSFTDPSISEQYF
-,14,TRBV11-2,TRBD1,TRBJ2-3,TGTGCCAGCAGCACTTGGGACAGAGCAGATACGCAGTATTTT,CASSTWDRADTQYF
-,14,TRBV9,-,TRBJ2-7,TGTGCCAGCAGCGTAGCGGGGGGCAGCCACGAGCAGTACTTC,CASSVAGGSHEQYF
few,16,TRBV7-2,TRBD2,TRBJ2-3,TGTGCCAGCAGCTTTTTGAGCGGGGGCCGCACAGATACGCAGTATTTT,CASSFLSGGRTDTQYF
-,15,TRBV5-1,TRBD2,TRBJ2-5,TGCGCCAGCAGTTACGCAGCGGGGGGGCAAGAGACCCAGTACTTC,CASSYAAGGQETQYF
few,12,TRBV19,-,TRBJ2-6,-,CASSFAAGSLTF
-,13,TRBV19,-,TRBJ1-5,TGTGCCAGTACGGGCCGTAGCAATCAGCCCCAGCATTTT,CASTGRSNQPQHF
-,16,TRBV9,TRBD2,TRBJ2-3,TGTGCCAGCAGCGTAGGGACTAGCGTGAGCACAGATACGCAGTATTTT,CASSVGTSVSTDTQYF
once,14,TRBV6-1,-,TRBJ1-4,TGTGCCAGCAGTGAACAGGGAGGAATTGAAAAACTGTTTTTT,CASSEQGGIEKLFF
-,14,TRBV19,-,TRBJ2-1,TGTGCCAGTAGCCCTCGTTTAGGTCGAAATGAGCAGTTCTTC,CASSPRLGRNEQFF
-,18,TRBV4-3,TRBD1,TRBJ2-4,TGCGCCAGCAGCCAAGCTAACTATGATCTAGCGACAGGGGACATTCAGTACTTC,CASSQANYDLATGDIQYF
-,13,TRBV2,-,TRBJ2-7,TGTGCCAGCAGAGGGGACCGCAATGACGAGCAGTACTTC,CASRGDRNDEQYF
-,15,TRBV5-8,TRBD1,TRBJ1-1,TGTGCCAGCAGTAGGCGATCAGGGGGGCTCGCTGAAGCTTTCTTT,CASSRRSGGLAEAFF
few,14,TRBV2,-,TRBJ1-5,TGTGCCAGCAGTGCGATACAGGGTGCACAGCCCCAGCATTTT,CASSAIQGAQPQHF
-,14,TRBV2,TRBD1,TRBJ2-7,TGTGCCAGCAGTGGGGCGACAGGGGTAAACGAGCAGTACTTC,CASSGATGVNEQYF
-,9,TRBV29-1,-,TRBJ1-1,TGCAGCGTTGATATTGAAGCTTTCTTT,CSVDIEAFF
-,13,TRBV7-2,-,TRBJ2-7,TGTGCCAGCAGCTACCGACCGCTGCTCGAGCAGTACTTC,CASSYRPLLEQYF
-,10,TRBV20-1,-,TRBJ2-3,TGCAGTGTTTTCACAGATACGCAGTATTTT,CSVFTDTQYF
-,16,TRBV7-2,-,TRBJ2-3,TGTGCCAGCAGAGGCACCGGGACCCAAAGCACAGATACGCAGTATTTT,CASRGTGTQSTDTQYF
-,13,TRBV2,-,TRBJ2-2,TGTGCCAGCAGGCCGGTTGGCACCGGGGAGCTGTTTTTT,CASRPVGTGELFF
few,16,TRBV14,-,TRBJ1-1,TGTGCATCCTCCGGGGCGGCCTCTAGGGTGAACACTGAAGCTTTCTTT,CASSGAASRVNTEAFF
-,13,TRBV5-1,-,TRBJ2-7,TGCGCCAGCAGACCGGGACACAACTACGAGCAGTACTTC,CASRPGHNYEQYF
-,14,TRBV7-3,TRBD1,TRBJ2-5,TGTGCCAGCAGCTTAAGACAGGGCCAGGGTACCCAGTACTTC,CASSLRQGQGTQYF
-,15,TRBV27,-,TRBJ2-5,TGTGCCAGCAGTCCGTCGGGGCGGGGAATCCATACCCAGTACTTC,CASSPSGRGIHTQYF
once,17,TRBV28,TRBD1,TRBJ1-4,TGTGCCAGCCTTCCAGGGGACAGGGTGTTGTCTAATGAAAAACTGTTTTTT,CASLPGDRVLSNEKLFF
-,12,TRBV27,-,TRBJ2-7,TGTGCCAGCAGTTTAATGGGTGGAGAGCAGTACTTC,CASSLMGGEQYF
-,15,TRBV10-3,-,TRBJ1-3,TGTGCCATCAGTGGCGGGGGAGCGGGCGGAAACACCATATATTTT,CAISGGGAGGNTIYF
-,15,TRBV19,-,TRBJ2-1,TGTGCCAGTAGTGGGGACTGGCAGGGATACAATGAGCAGTTCTTC,CASSGDWQGYNEQFF
-,17,TRBV12-5,-,TRBJ2-7,TGTGCTAGTGGTTTGGTAGGGTCAGCCCGTTTTTTCTACGAGCAGTACTTC,CASGLVGSARFFYEQYF
few,14,TRBV19,-,TRBJ2-2,TGTGCCAGTAGTATAGCGCAGGTTTCCGGGGAGCTGTTTTTT,CASSIAQVSGELFF
-,15,TRBV5-1,TRBD1,TRBJ2-7,TGCGCCAGCAGCTTGGGACAGGGGAGCTCCTACGAGCAGTACTTC,CASSLGQGSSYEQYF
-,14,TRBV4-3,TRBD1,TRBJ1-2,TGCGCCAGCAGCCAAGATAGGACAGGGTTATTATACACCTTC,CASSQDRTGLLYTF
once,14,TRBV10-1,-,TRBJ2-2,TGCGCCAGCAGTGAGGCCCGGGGGCCCGGGGAGCTGTTTTTT,CASSEARGPGELFF
-,15,TRBV4-2,TRBD1,TRBJ2-4,TGTGCCAGCAGTCAGGGGGACATAGCCAAAAACATTCAGTACTTC,CASSQGDIAKNIQYF
-,11,TRBV7-2,-,TRBJ2-3,TGTGCCAGCAGCCTCCCTGGTCCGCAGTATTTT,CASSLPGPQYF
-,15,TRBV5-1,TRBD1,TRBJ2-5,TGCGCCAGCAGCTTCAGCGGACAGGGGGATAGCACCCAGTACTTC,CASSFSGQGDSTQYF
-,16,TRBV7-8,TRBD1,TRBJ1-6,TGTGCCAGCAGCCCTAGTAGGGGACAGGGGATTTCACCCCTCCACTTT,CASSPSRGQGISPLHF
-,14,TRBV6-6,-,TRBJ2-3,TGTGCCAGCAGTCCCCCCCTCCACTGGGGAACGCAGTATTTT,CASSPPLHWGTQYF
-,15,TRBV7-6,-,TRBJ1-1,TGTGCCAGCAGTTTGGGGCCTAATGGGAACACTGAAGCTTTCTTT,CASSLGPNGNTEAFF
-,15,TRBV4-3,-,TRBJ2-4,TGCGCCAGCAGCCAAGAGAGATTCGGCAAAAACATTCAGTACTTC,CASSQERFGKNIQYF
-,16,TRBV19,-,TRBJ2-5,TGTGCCAGTAGTATAGGGGGAACTCGGGGTCAGGAGACCCAGTACTTC,CASSIGGTRGQETQYF
-,14,TRBV6-5,TRBD1,TRBJ1-5,TGTGCCAGCAGTTACCAGGGGGCGAGTCAGCCCCAGCATTTT,CASSYQGASQPQHF
-,18,TRBV19,TRBD1,TRBJ2-2,TGTGCCAGTACCTCACCCGGCTTGGGACAGCGCAACACCGGGGAGCTGTTTTTT,CASTSPGLGQRNTGELFF
-,16,TRBV5-4,-,TRBJ1-3,TGTGCCAGCAGCCAACCGGGACGGGCCTCTGGAAACACCATATATTTT,CASSQPGRASGNTIYF
few,11,TRBV20-1,-,TRBJ1-1,TGCAGTGCTCGGAGGCCCACTGAAGCTTTCTTT,CSARRPTEAFF
-,17,TRBV4-2,TRBD2,TRBJ2-2,TGTGCCAGCAGCCAAGATCTTTTGCGGGGGGATACCGGGGAGCTGTTTTTT,CASSQDLLRGDTGELFF
large,15,TRBV19,-,TRBJ1-4,TGTGCCAGTAGTATAGAGAAAGGGATCGGTGAAAAACTGTTTTTT,CASSIEKGIGEKLFF